The 22 T cell receptor beta chains given below trace back to one sample, sequenced in a study of blood T cell repertoires in COVID-19. Using immunoSEQ multiplex PCR, the repertoire was profiled, and TCRdb retains in-frame clones only, with some absent. The table includes 110,000 to 150,000 clones, around 80% detected once. Sequencing was carried out using PBMCs or T cells enriched from blood (not recorded which). The source of these receptors is a woman aged 45-65 years who had recovered from COVID-19.

This rearrangement joins TRBV2 to TRBJ2-2; D is ambiguous. Trimming pared 4 bases from V and 7 bases from J, leaving 10 bases between. The germline V gene has CDR1 SNHLY and CDR2 FYNNEI. This CDR3 spans 13 amino acids. The CDR3, as DNA: TGTGCCAGCAGTGGAGGTCAGATCGGGGAGCTGTTTTTT. Translated, it gives CASSGGQIGELFF.

The chain recombines TRBV2 with TRBJ1-4, with D possibly matching TRBD1 (6 bases). The CDR3 runs to 16 residues. Germline V gives CDR1 SNHLY, CDR2 FYNNEI. The germline V and J ends were trimmed by 9 bases and 7 bases, with 24 bases remaining between them. The CDR3: CASYSRGGSYGEKLFF. The CDR3, as DNA: TGTGCCAGTTACTCTCGGGGGGGCTCTTACGGTGAAAAACTGTTTTTT. The full variable domain, in which reference TRBV2 and TRBJ1-4 provide the parts outside the CDR3, is EPEVTQTPSHQVTQMGQEVILRCVPISNHLYFYWYRQILGQKVEFLVSFYNNEISEKSEIFDDQFSVERPDGSNFTLKIRSTKLEDSAMYFCASYSRGGSYGEKLFFGSGTQLSVL.

The rearrangement uses TRBV4-1 and TRBJ1-4, with 8 bases matching TRBD1. The V gene's germline CDR1 is MGHRA and CDR2 YSYEKL. The length of the CDR3 is 16 residues. Unmatched junction bases numbered 9, after V lost 2 bases and J lost 7 bases. CDR3 nucleotide sequence: TGCGCCAGCAGCCAATCGAGACAGGGGTATGGTGAAAAACTGTTTTTT. Amino acid sequence: CASSQSRQGYGEKLFF.

The chain combines TRBV18 with TRBJ2-1; the match to TRBD2 covers 14 bases. The CDR3 covers 18 residues. Germline V gives CDR1 KGHSH, CDR2 LQKENI. With 3 bases clipped from V and 0 bases from J, the junction kept 4 bases outside the gene matches. CDR3 sequence: CASSPTSGGASSYNEQFF. In DNA form, the CDR3 reads TGTGCCAGCTCACCGACTAGCGGGGGGGCCAGCTCCTACAATGAGCAGTTCTTC.

This clone was recorded a few times. The V and J genes are TRBV24-1 and TRBJ2-1, with 9 bases matching TRBD1. Trimming cost V 2 bases and J 3 bases; bases outside gene matches: 4. CDR1 and CDR2 (germline): KGHDR, SFDVKD. This CDR3 contains 16 residues. Written as DNA, the CDR3 is TGTGCCACCAGTGATTCCTGGACAGGGGACTACAATGAGCAGTTCTTC. Amino acids: CATSDSWTGDYNEQFF.

The chain combines TRBV6-5 with TRBJ2-1; D gene uncertain. Trimming removed 7 bases at V and 5 bases at J, with 9 bases between. The CDR3 spans 12 residues. Germline assignment: CDR1 MNHEY and CDR2 SVGAGI. The chain's CDR3 is CASNGLNNEQFF. In DNA, the CDR3 is TGTGCCAGCAACGGTTTGAACAATGAGCAGTTCTTC.

The gene calls are TRBV3-1 (or the pseudogene TRBV3-2) and TRBJ1-1; D is perhaps TRBD1 (5 bases). The CDR3 spans 16 residues. Trimming stripped 0 bases from V and 5 bases from J, with 16 bases between. Germline-derived CDR1 and CDR2 are LGHDT and YNNKEL (reference sequence). The chain's CDR3 is CASSQDRWQGWTEAFF. The DNA of the CDR3 is TGTGCCAGCAGCCAAGATCGGTGGCAGGGCTGGACTGAAGCTTTCTTT.

The rearrangement joins TRBV30 to TRBJ2-3; D unclear. The V and J ends lost 1 base and 0 bases respectively, with 8 bases between them. CDR3 length: 14 amino acids. Germline CDR1 reads GTSNPN; CDR2 reads SVGIG (reference sequence). The CDR3 DNA reads TGTGCCTGGAGTGCCGGGTCCAGCACAGATACGCAGTATTTT. Protein sequence: CAWSAGSSTDTQYF.

J is TRBJ1-1 and V is TRBV4-1, with D perhaps matching TRBD1 (5 bases). Trimming pared 1 base from V and 2 bases from J, leaving 17 bases between. This CDR3 spans 17 amino acids. Per the germline V gene, CDR1 is MGHRA and CDR2 is YSYEKL. This chain's CDR3 is CASSQGSFDRTNTEAFF. Here the CDR3 DNA reads TGCGCCAGCAGCCAAGGAAGTTTTGATAGGACAAACACTGAAGCTTTCTTT.

The V gene is TRBV2, the J gene TRBJ1-5; D is perhaps TRBD1 (5 bases). Per the germline V gene, CDR1 is SNHLY and CDR2 is FYNNEI. Trimming shortened V by 6 bases and J by 6 bases, and 12 bases separated the two germline ends. The CDR3 extends over 13 amino acids. CDR3 amino acids: CASSEWGVQPQHF. The CDR3 bases are TGTGCCAGCAGCGAATGGGGGGTTCAGCCCCAGCATTTT.

The chain recombines TRBV28 with TRBJ1-2, with a possible D match to TRBD1 (6 bases). Looked up from germline, CDR1 is MDHEN and CDR2 is SYDVKM. The CDR3 extends over 13 amino acids. V was shortened by 5 bases and J by 8 bases, with 15 bases between the two germline ends. CDR3 sequence (DNA): TGTGCCAGCAGTATCCGGGACAAAAGAGGCTACACCTTC. It encodes CASSIRDKRGYTF.

V usage is TRBV19 and J usage is TRBJ1-4; no clear D. CDR1 is LNHDA, CDR2 SQIVND, per germline (reference sequence). This CDR3 contains 14 residues. Between the trimmed V and J ends, which lost 2 bases and 4 bases, there was a span of 8 bases. CDR3 DNA sequence: TGTGCCAGTAGTATATCAGTTTTTAATGAAAAACTGTTTTTT. Its translation is CASSISVFNEKLFF.

This clone was counted a single time. V is TRBV11-2 and J is TRBJ2-7, with D possibly being TRBD2 (5 bases). Looked up from germline, CDR1 is SGHAT and CDR2 is FQNNGV. The CDR3 is made up of 15 amino acids. Between the trimmed V and J ends, which lost 5 bases and 5 bases, there was a span of 19 bases. CDR3 sequence (DNA): TGTGCCAGCAGCCCATTTGGAAGCGCGGAGGACGAGCAGTACGTC. This codes for CASSPFGSAEDEQYV.

The V gene is TRBV5-1, the J gene TRBJ1-1; D gene uncertain. V lost 1 base to trimming and J lost 1 base, with 8 bases between them. CDR1 and CDR2 from the germline V gene are SGHRS and YFSETQ. The CDR3 sequence is 14 residues long. CDR3 in amino acids: CASSLFDSNTEAFF. CDR3 DNA: TGCGCCAGCAGCTTGTTCGACTCGAACACTGAAGCTTTCTTT.

In this sample, this clone turned up a few times. The chain has TRBV9 and TRBJ1-6; D uncertain. The CDR3 totals 15 residues. V lost 0 bases to trimming and J lost 10 bases, with 14 bases between them. Germline CDR1 SGDLS, CDR2 YYNGEE. In nucleotides, the CDR3 is TGTGCCAGCAGCGTAGAGACATCAACGTACTCACCCCTCCACTTT. Encoded protein: CASSVETSTYSPLHF.

Written as DNA, the CDR3 is TGTGCCAGCAGTCCTTTTAGAGGGGGAGGCAATCAGCCCCAGCATTTT. This sequence encodes CASSPFRGGGNQPQHF. The chain employs TRBV6-6 and TRBJ1-5, with D possibly matching TRBD1 (6 bases). The CDR3 totals 16 residues. CDR1 is MNHNY, CDR2 SVGAGI, per germline (reference sequence). Trimming took off 5 bases at V and 2 bases at J, with 16 bases between the two ends.

The chain is built from TRBV18 and TRBJ1-1; D not resolved. Germline V gives CDR1 KGHSH, CDR2 LQKENI. With 3 bases removed from V and 2 bases from J, the gap between germline ends came to 7 bases. The CDR3 is 13 residues long. The chain's CDR3 is CASSPPINTEAFF. In DNA, the CDR3 is TGTGCCAGCTCACCGCCTATTAACACTGAAGCTTTCTTT.

The CDR3, as DNA: TGCGCCAGCAGCCCGGGACAGACTGGGGCCAACGTCCTGACTTTC. Translated: CASSPGQTGANVLTF. The chain is built from TRBV5-1 and TRBJ2-6, with TRBD1 matching over 7 bases. The CDR3 contains 15 residues. Trimming took 4 bases from V and 2 from J; bases not matched to a gene: 3. The germline V gene encodes CDR1 SGHRS and CDR2 YFSETQ.

This chain connects TRBV7-9 to TRBJ1-2, with 8 bases aligning to TRBD1. The CDR3 has 16 amino acids. Germline CDR1 reads SEHNR; CDR2 reads FQNEAQ (reference sequence). The V gene end was trimmed by 5 bases and the J gene end by 3 bases; junction bases not matched to a gene: 11. CDR3 bases: TGTGCCAGCAGCCAGGTGGACAGGGATGCTTACTATGGCTACACCTTC. This codes for CASSQVDRDAYYGYTF. The full variable domain, with the rest looked up from reference TRBV7-9 and TRBJ1-2, is DTGVSQNPRHKITKRGQNVTFRCDPISEHNRLYWYRQTLGQGPEFLTYFQNEAQLEKSRLLSDRFSAERPKGSFSTLEIQRTEQGDSAMYLCASSQVDRDAYYGYTFGSGTRLTVV.

The chain has TRBV30 and TRBJ1-2, with D maybe TRBD1 (5 bases). The CDR3 extends over 13 amino acids. The germline V gene has CDR1 GTSNPN and CDR2 SVGIG (reference sequence). V gave up 2 bases and J gave up 8 bases, with 15 bases separating them. As DNA, the CDR3 is TGTGCCTGGAGTTCCGGACACAACTCCGGCTACACCTTC. Translated, it gives CAWSSGHNSGYTF. Looking up the rest from reference TRBV30 and TRBJ1-2 gives the full variable domain: SQTIHQWPATLVQPVGSPLSLECTVEGTSNPNLYWYRQAAGRGLQLLFYSVGIGQISSEVPQNLSASRPQDRQFILSSKKLLLSDSGFYLCAWSSGHNSGYTFGSGTRLTVV.

This chain links TRBV6-5 with TRBJ2-7, with 8 bases fitting TRBD1. J gave up 3 bases and V 6 bases, and 4 bases lay outside the gene matches. Looked up from germline, CDR1 is MNHEY and CDR2 is SVGAGI. The CDR3 loop spans 13 amino acids. The CDR3 DNA is TGTGCCAGCAGGTGGGACAGGATCTACGAGCAGTACTTC. Protein sequence: CASRWDRIYEQYF.

This clone has only a few counts. The rearrangement joins TRBV30 to TRBJ1-6, with a tentative D call TRBD1 (6 bases). V shed 7 bases and J shed 5 bases, with 12 bases lying between them. CDR1 and CDR2 from the germline V gene are GTSNPN and SVGIG (reference sequence). CDR3 length: 13 residues. The CDR3 coding sequence is TGTGCCTTAAGTCAGGGGCATAATTCACCCCTCCACTTT. This sequence encodes CALSQGHNSPLHF. Supplemented by reference TRBV30 and TRBJ1-6, the full variable domain reads SQTIHQWPATLVQPVGSPLSLECTVEGTSNPNLYWYRQAAGRGLQLLFYSVGIGQISSEVPQNLSASRPQDRQFILSSKKLLLSDSGFYLCALSQGHNSPLHFGNGTRLTVT.